The rows below give T cell receptor beta chains drawn from one sample of a study of blood T cell repertoires in COVID-19. The assay was immunoSEQ multiplex PCR, and TCRdb's table has in-frame clones only and misses some. The table has around 45,000 clones, roughly 87% seen once. Sequencing used peripheral blood. These receptors all stem from a man aged 60 to 69 with active COVID-19. Each CDR3 is given with its conserved first and last residue. A D gene is named only where the DNA matches it firmly. Clone size is shown for a subset of rows, as once, few, many or a class of expanded clone.

length: 15; size: NA; J: TRBJ2-3; V: TRBV6-2/TRBV6-3; D: NA; DNA: TGTGCCAGCAGTTCCGCCCAACGGGGGTCACGGACGCAGTATTTT; CDR3: CASSSAQRGSRTQYF
length: 16; size: NA; J: TRBJ2-1; V: TRBV5-4; D: TRBD2; DNA: TGTGCCAGCTATCCTTTAGCGGGAGGAGCCTACAATGAGCAGTTCTTC; CDR3: CASYPLAGGAYNEQFF
length: 14; size: NA; J: TRBJ1-3; V: TRBV2; D: TRBD1; DNA: TGTGCCAGCAGCTTACAGGGACAGGGAAACACCATATATTTT; CDR3: CASSLQGQGNTIYF
length: 11; size: NA; J: TRBJ2-2; V: TRBV24-1; D: TRBD1; DNA: TGTGCCACCACGGACAGGGGAGAGATGTTTTTT; CDR3: CATTDRGEMFF
length: 15; size: NA; J: TRBJ2-1; V: TRBV7-9; D: TRBD1; DNA: TGTGCCAGCAGCCCCCCCGGGACAGGTAACAATGAGCAGTTCTTC; CDR3: CASSPPGTGNNEQFF
length: 13; size: NA; J: TRBJ1-4; V: TRBV18; D: TRBD1; DNA: TGTGCCAGCTCTCTAGGACAGGCGGAAAAACTGTTTTTT; CDR3: CASSLGQAEKLFF
length: 15; size: once; J: TRBJ1-2; V: TRBV5-1; D: NA; DNA: TGCGCCAGCAGCTTGGATTCCGTTCCTAACTATGGCTACACCTTC; CDR3: CASSLDSVPNYGYTF
length: 12; size: NA; J: TRBJ1-5; V: TRBV6-2/TRBV6-3; D: NA; DNA: TGTGCCAGCAGCGACGGGTTGCAGCCCCAGCATTTT; CDR3: CASSDGLQPQHF
length: 12; size: NA; J: TRBJ1-2; V: TRBV5-1; D: NA; DNA: TGCGCCAGCAGCCAGGACACCTATGGCTACACCTTC; CDR3: CASSQDTYGYTF
length: 16; size: NA; J: TRBJ2-1; V: TRBV14; D: TRBD1; DNA: TGTGCCAGCAGCCAAAAAGGGGGCGCCTCCTACAATGAGCAGTTCTTC; CDR3: CASSQKGGASYNEQFF
length: 16; size: once; J: TRBJ2-1; V: TRBV2; D: TRBD1; DNA: TGTGCCAGCAGTGCTTACGGGGGACAGGGGGACAATGAGCAGTTCTTC; CDR3: CASSAYGGQGDNEQFF
length: 12; size: NA; J: TRBJ1-1; V: TRBV9; D: TRBD1; DNA: TGTGCCAGCGCGGGACAGCACACTGAAGCTTTCTTT; CDR3: CASAGQHTEAFF
length: 12; size: NA; J: TRBJ2-7; V: TRBV30; D: NA; DNA: TGTGCCTGGAGTGTTAGTCCTAGCGAGCAGTACTTC; CDR3: CAWSVSPSEQYF
length: 13; size: NA; J: TRBJ2-7; V: TRBV2; D: NA; DNA: TGTGCCAGCAGTATCCAGGACTCCTACGAGCAGTACTTC; CDR3: CASSIQDSYEQYF
length: 15; size: NA; J: TRBJ2-7; V: TRBV7-6; D: NA; DNA: TGTGCCAGCAGCGCAGATACTGTCAGGGGTAACGAGCAGTACTTC; CDR3: CASSADTVRGNEQYF
length: 16; size: NA; J: TRBJ2-3; V: TRBV10-3; D: TRBD1; DNA: TGTGCCATCAGTGAGCTGGACAGGGGGATGGCAGATACGCAGTATTTT; CDR3: CAISELDRGMADTQYF
length: 14; size: NA; J: TRBJ1-1; V: TRBV7-2; D: NA; DNA: TGTGCCAGCAGCTTGAGACAATTGAACACTGAAGCTTTCTTT; CDR3: CASSLRQLNTEAFF
length: 12; size: NA; J: TRBJ2-7; V: TRBV7-6; D: NA; DNA: TGTGCCAGCGGGCCGGCCTCCTACGAGCAGTACTTC; CDR3: CASGPASYEQYF
length: 16; size: NA; J: TRBJ2-7; V: TRBV24-1; D: TRBD2; DNA: TGTGCCACCAGTGACTCGACTAGCGGGAGGATCTACGAGCAGTACTTC; CDR3: CATSDSTSGRIYEQYF
length: 13; size: NA; J: TRBJ1-4; V: TRBV9; D: NA; DNA: TGTGCCAGCAGCCCGGGGGAGCGTGAAAAACTGTTTTTT; CDR3: CASSPGEREKLFF
length: 14; size: NA; J: TRBJ2-5; V: TRBV7-6; D: NA; DNA: TGTGCCAGCAGCCGAAGTAGGGGATCGGAGACCCAGTACTTC; CDR3: CASSRSRGSETQYF
length: 15; size: once; J: TRBJ2-4; V: TRBV11-1; D: TRBD2; DNA: TGTGCCAGCAGCTTTGGGGCTAGCGGGGGTTTCATTCAGTACTTC; CDR3: CASSFGASGGFIQYF
length: 14; size: NA; J: TRBJ1-2; V: TRBV7-2; D: NA; DNA: TGTGCCAGCAGCTCGGATCTAGCTAACTATGGCTACACCTTC; CDR3: CASSSDLANYGYTF
length: 17; size: NA; J: TRBJ2-3; V: TRBV4-1; D: NA; DNA: TGCGCCAGCAGCCAAGTGGGGCCCCCCCTGATCACAGATACGCAGTATTTT; CDR3: CASSQVGPPLITDTQYF
length: 14; size: NA; J: TRBJ1-1; V: TRBV5-1; D: NA; DNA: TGCGCCAGCAGCACCTCACAGGGCAGCACTGAAGCTTTCTTT; CDR3: CASSTSQGSTEAFF
length: 15; size: NA; J: TRBJ2-1; V: TRBV7-9; D: NA; DNA: TGTGCCAGCCTCCTCGGAGGGGCTACATTGGATGAGCAGTTCTTC; CDR3: CASLLGGATLDEQFF
length: 17; size: NA; J: TRBJ1-2; V: TRBV4-3; D: TRBD1; DNA: TGCGCCAGCAGCCAAGATCAGGAGGCAGGGGGCATCTATGGCTACACCTTC; CDR3: CASSQDQEAGGIYGYTF
length: 15; size: NA; J: TRBJ1-2; V: TRBV7-2; D: NA; DNA: TGTGCCAGCAGCTTAGCCACAGCATCCCCCCTTGGCTACACCTTC; CDR3: CASSLATASPLGYTF
length: 14; size: NA; J: TRBJ2-3; V: TRBV6-6; D: NA; DNA: TGTGCCAGCAGTTTAGGGGGGGCATCAGATACGCAGTATTTT; CDR3: CASSLGGASDTQYF
length: 17; size: NA; J: TRBJ2-2; V: TRBV28; D: TRBD2; DNA: TGTGCCAGCAGCCGGGGACTAGCGGGAGGGAACACCGGGGAGCTGTTTTTT; CDR3: CASSRGLAGGNTGELFF
length: 11; size: few; J: TRBJ1-2; V: TRBV30; D: NA; DNA: TGTGCCTGGAGAATAGGCGGCGGCTACACCTTC; CDR3: CAWRIGGGYTF